This TCR beta chain was found in a study of CD8 T cells in ankylosing spondylitis. Using its own MiXCR run on the 5' RACE reads, TCRdb lists one record per CDR3 protein. The sample contains around 430,000 distinct CDR3 sequences, approximately 17% of which appear only once. In the case of this clonotype: Its cognate antigen is unknown.

The CDR3 extends over 14 amino acids. J gave up 6 bases and V 5 bases, and 5 bases lay outside the gene matches. The V gene's germline CDR1 is DFQATT and CDR2 SNEGSKA (reference sequence). Study observations and caveats: Some of these motif variants have turned up before, in reports on reactive arthritis synovial fluid and blood. Disease-linked clones reportedly concentrated significantly in matched ankylosing spondylitis synovial fluid. Typical of ankylosing spondylitis blood, it appeared, was a TCR beta motif of eight highly homologous variants.

This TCR was recovered from a male donor with ankylosing spondylitis. The gene calls are TRBV20-1 and TRBJ2-3; TRBD2 aligns across 13 bases. The sample consisted of blood, either unsorted or a sorted T cell fraction (not recorded which). The CDR3 is CSAGLAGAPDTQYF. The CDR3 nucleotides are TGCAGTGCTGGACTAGCGGGAGCCCCGGATACGCAGTATTTT.